A selection of T cell receptor beta chains follows, all from one sample in a study of radiotherapy plus CTLA-4 blockade in lung cancer. Some clones are missing from TCRdb's copy, which holds only in-frame ones; the method was immunoSEQ multiplex PCR. The sample has some 70,000 clones, around 80% seen once. Material: peripheral blood, obtained from a patient treated with radiotherapy plus ipilimumab. The source of these receptors is a human donor with non-small cell lung cancer who had a complete response to radiotherapy plus ipilimumab. Both conserved end residues are part of each CDR3. The order of the fields is J gene, D gene, clone size, V gene, CDR3 DNA, CDR3 protein. D genes are given only for firm matches. Clone size, where shown, is once, few, many, or a class for clones that have expanded.

TRBJ2-1,-,-,TRBV11-3,TGTGCCAGCAGGCAGGGTGGTGAGCAGTTCTTC,CASRQGGEQFF
TRBJ2-5,TRBD1,few,TRBV11-2,TGTGCCAGCAGCTTAGATCCAGGGGGCAGGGAGACCCAGTACTTC,CASSLDPGGRETQYF
TRBJ1-2,TRBD1,-,TRBV12-5,TGTGCTAGTGGTTTGGTACTTCTCCCGATTGCGGGACAGGCCCCCAACTATGGCTACACCTTC,CASGLVLLPIAGQAPNYGYTF
TRBJ2-2,-,few,TRBV9,TGTGCCAGCAGCGTAGCTTCCGGGGAGCTGTTTTTT,CASSVASGELFF
TRBJ1-1,-,-,TRBV18,TGTGCCAGCTCACCACCGTCAGGGATACTCACGGCTGAAGCTTTCTTT,CASSPPSGILTAEAFF
TRBJ2-1,TRBD2,once,TRBV7-2,TGTGCCAGCAGCTTGCCGCTAGCGGGAGGGCCCCGCAATGAGCAGTTCTTC,CASSLPLAGGPRNEQFF
TRBJ2-2,TRBD2,-,TRBV7-9,TGTGCCAGCAGCGGTTCGCTAGCGGGAGACACCGGGGAGCTGTTTTTT,CASSGSLAGDTGELFF
TRBJ2-1,TRBD2,-,TRBV5-4,TGTGCCAGCAGGGTCGGACTAGCGGGAGGCCAGTCCAATGAGCAGTTCTTC,CASRVGLAGGQSNEQFF
TRBJ1-2,-,-,TRBV30,TGTGCCTGGAAGGTGCCAAGGGGGGCTAACTATGGCTACACCTTC,CAWKVPRGANYGYTF
TRBJ2-2,-,-,TRBV7-2,TGTGCCAGCAGCTTAGCCTTCTTATGGCAGGCGAACACCGGGGAGCTGTTTTTT,CASSLAFLWQANTGELFF
TRBJ2-1,-,-,TRBV7-9,TGTGCCAGCAGCTTAGAGGGAAATGAGCAGTTCTTC,CASSLEGNEQFF
TRBJ2-2,TRBD2,-,TRBV19,TGTGCCAGTAGTTATGCGGGGGGGAACACCGGGGAGCTGTTTTTT,CASSYAGGNTGELFF
TRBJ1-2,-,-,TRBV2,TGTGCCAGCAGCAAAGGACCTTATGGCTACACCTTC,CASSKGPYGYTF
TRBJ1-5,-,few,TRBV7-9,TGTGCCAGCAGCTTAGGACTGGGGGATCAGCCCCAGCATTTT,CASSLGLGDQPQHF
TRBJ2-3,-,-,TRBV9,TGTGCCAGCAGCGTAGAGGAAACAGATACGCAGTATTTT,CASSVEETDTQYF
TRBJ1-6,-,-,TRBV30,TGTGCCTCCGCGGGGGCCTATAATTCACCCCTCCACTTT,CASAGAYNSPLHF
TRBJ1-1,-,-,TRBV19,TGTGCCAGTAGTATTCTTTCAGGTCTTCCGAACACTGAAGCTTTCTTT,CASSILSGLPNTEAFF
TRBJ1-2,TRBD1,-,TRBV5-1,TGCGCCAGCAGCTTGGGGTTCCGGGACAGTCCCAACTATGGCTACACCTTC,CASSLGFRDSPNYGYTF
TRBJ2-2,TRBD2,-,TRBV7-9,TGTGCCAGCAGCCCCCGGGGGGTTGGCACCGGGGAGCTGTTTTTT,CASSPRGVGTGELFF
TRBJ1-4,-,once,TRBV6-1,TGTGCCAGCAGTGAGGCGACGGGGAGGGATGAAAAACTGTTTTTT,CASSEATGRDEKLFF
TRBJ2-1,-,-,TRBV5-1,TGCGCCAGCAGCTCGACAGGCCCGACTTCCTACAATGAGCAGTTCTTC,CASSSTGPTSYNEQFF
TRBJ2-2,-,-,TRBV5-4,TGTGCCAGCAGCTTGGACCTTAACACCGGGGAGCTGTTTTTT,CASSLDLNTGELFF
TRBJ1-1,TRBD1,-,TRBV2,TGTGCCAGCAGTGTAGGGGGCACCCGGAGGACTGAAGCTTTCTTT,CASSVGGTRRTEAFF
TRBJ2-5,-,-,TRBV7-9,TGTGCCAGCAGCATTAGACAGAGGGGAGAGACCCAGTACTTC,CASSIRQRGETQYF
TRBJ1-1,-,-,TRBV4-1,TGCGCCAGCAGCCAAGAAGGTGGGGGAAACACTGAAGCTTTCTTT,CASSQEGGGNTEAFF
TRBJ2-5,TRBD2,-,TRBV30,TGTGCCTGGAGTAGCGGGAGCGAGGAGACCCAGTACTTC,CAWSSGSEETQYF
TRBJ1-3,-,-,TRBV6-5,TGTGCCAGCAGTTACTCGCTCACAGCCTCTGGAAACACCATATATTTT,CASSYSLTASGNTIYF
TRBJ1-3,TRBD1,-,TRBV7-8,TGTGCCAGCAGCTTCACCGGGACAGGGAACTCTGGAAACACCATATATTTT,CASSFTGTGNSGNTIYF
TRBJ1-5,TRBD1,-,TRBV6-5,TGTGCCAGCCATACAGGGGGCAATCAGCCCCAGCATTTT,CASHTGGNQPQHF
TRBJ1-5,TRBD1,once,TRBV30,TGTGCCTGGAGTCCACGGACAGGGGACAATCAGCCCCAGCATTTT,CAWSPRTGDNQPQHF
TRBJ1-4,-,few,TRBV30,TGTGCCTGGAGTTCGGCCGCTTCACGGGAAAAACTGTTTTTT,CAWSSAASREKLFF
TRBJ2-5,-,-,TRBV10-1,TGCGCCAGCAGTCCTAGGGGTAGTCGCGAGACCCAGTACTTC,CASSPRGSRETQYF
TRBJ2-3,TRBD2,few,TRBV5-6,TGTGCCAGCAGCTCTCCGGGACTAGCGGGAGAAGATACGCAGTATTTT,CASSSPGLAGEDTQYF